This passage covers 19 T cell receptor beta chains from one sample sequenced in a study of control samples from healthy donors and cancer patients. Clones were sequenced by immunoSEQ multiplex PCR, and TCRdb holds only the in-frame ones, with some missing. The data show 20,000 to 30,000 clones, with about nine tenths seen just once and roughly an eighth held by the top ten. Sequencing was carried out using PBMCs. The receptors stem from a man aged 45 to 65 with lung cancer.

The rearrangement joins TRBV30 to TRBJ2-2; TRBD2 is a possible D gene (7 bases). The CDR3 spans 15 residues. Per the germline V gene, CDR1 is GTSNPN and CDR2 is SVGIG (reference sequence). V was clipped by 2 bases and J by 7 bases, with 17 bases between them. Written as DNA, the CDR3 is TGTGCCTGGAGTCTGAGGGGGGGCCAGAGCGGGGAGCTGTTTTTT. It specifies CAWSLRGGQSGELFF. The complete variable domain, with remaining parts taken from reference TRBV30 and TRBJ2-2, reads SQTIHQWPATLVQPVGSPLSLECTVEGTSNPNLYWYRQAAGRGLQLLFYSVGIGQISSEVPQNLSASRPQDRQFILSSKKLLLSDSGFYLCAWSLRGGQSGELFFGEGSRLTVL.

V and J are TRBV24-1 and TRBJ1-2; D is perhaps TRBD1 (6 bases). The V gene's germline CDR1 is KGHDR and CDR2 SFDVKD. The V and J ends lost 4 bases and 2 bases respectively, with 13 bases between them. This CDR3 has 15 residues. CDR3 sequence (DNA): TGTGCCACCAGTGACCCCGGCAGGGGAAACTATGGCTACACCTTC. It specifies CATSDPGRGNYGYTF.

The chain couples TRBV25-1 to TRBJ1-5, with TRBD1 matching over 9 bases. The CDR3 covers 15 residues. Unmatched junction bases numbered 8, after V lost 5 bases and J lost 6 bases. Germline V gives CDR1 MGHDK, CDR2 SYGVNS. The CDR3 region has the DNA TGTGCCAGCAGTCAACACGACAGGGGGTGTCAGCCCCAGCATTTT. Its translation is CASSQHDRGCQPQHF.

The CDR3 region has the DNA TGTGCCAGCAGCGTAGCCGTTGCGGCGGGGGGGCCTCATCCCCAAGAGACCCAGTACTTC. As protein: CASSVAVAAGGPHPQETQYF. The rearrangement joins TRBV9 to TRBJ2-5, with 9 bases identical to TRBD2. Germline values: CDR1 SGDLS, CDR2 YYNGEE. This CDR3 is 20 amino acids long. The ends lost 0 bases at V and 1 base at J; junction bases unmatched: 16.

DNA of the CDR3: TGTGCCAGCAGTCACCGAACTCAGGGGGCCTCCTATAATTCACCCCTCCACTTT. This gives the protein CASSHRTQGASYNSPLHF. The V and J genes are TRBV6-6 and TRBJ1-6; 8 bases agree with TRBD1. V lost 5 bases to trimming and J lost 0 bases; unmatched junction nucleotides: 9. Germline loops: CDR1 MNHNY, CDR2 SVGAGI (reference sequence). CDR3 size: 18 residues.

The gene calls are TRBV30 and TRBJ2-6; D might be TRBD1 (6 bases). V was shortened by 2 bases and J by 0 bases, with 20 bases between the two germline ends. The germline CDR1 and CDR2 sequences are GTSNPN and SVGIG (reference sequence). The CDR3 runs to 19 residues. CDR3 loop: CAWSHTGTRKNSGANVLTF. The CDR3, as DNA: TGTGCCTGGAGTCATACAGGGACCCGAAAAAACTCTGGGGCCAACGTCCTGACTTTC.

The chain employs TRBV6-4 and TRBJ1-2; 7 nucleotides match TRBD1. There are 15 residues in the CDR3. Trimming at V came to 11 bases and at J to 2 bases, leaving 14 bases not matched to a gene. Germline V gene sequence: CDR1 MRHNA, CDR2 SNTAGT. The CDR3 here is CALEWTGAQNYGYTF. CDR3 nucleotide sequence: TGTGCCCTCGAATGGACAGGTGCTCAAAACTATGGCTACACCTTC.

The rearrangement links TRBV18 to TRBJ1-5; 7 bases are shared with TRBD1. The length of the CDR3 is 16 residues. V was clipped by 2 bases and J by 6 bases; unmatched bases: 10. Looked up from germline, CDR1 is KGHSH and CDR2 is LQKENI. CDR3 sequence (DNA): TGTGCCAGCTCACCAATCGGGACAGAAAGAGGTCAGCCCCAGCATTTT. Translating gives CASSPIGTERGQPQHF.

The chain combines TRBV19 with TRBJ2-1; D not certain. Between the trimmed V and J ends, which lost 5 bases and 7 bases, there was a span of 15 bases. The CDR3 has 14 amino acids. CDR1 is LNHDA and CDR2 is SQIVND in the germline V gene (reference sequence). CDR3 sequence: CASSGPQSRNEQFF. The CDR3 bases are TGTGCCAGTAGTGGGCCCCAGAGTAGGAATGAGCAGTTCTTC. The full variable domain, completed using reference TRBV19 and TRBJ2-1, is DGGITQSPKYLFRKEGQNVTLSCEQNLNHDAMYWYRQDPGQGLRLIYYSQIVNDFQKGDIAEGYSVSREKKESFPLTVTSAQKNPTAFYLCASSGPQSRNEQFFGPGTRLTVL.

Notes on this clone: This sample also contains other DNA sequences that code for the same CDR3. The genes are TRBV3-1 (or the pseudogene TRBV3-2) and TRBJ1-4; D is unclear. Looked up from germline, CDR1 is LGHDT and CDR2 is YNNKEL (reference sequence). The CDR3 loop spans 15 amino acids. The V and J ends lost 2 bases and 4 bases respectively, with 11 bases between them. The CDR3 is CASSQRDGFNEKLFF. The CDR3 DNA reads as TGTGCCAGCAGCCAACGAGACGGATTTAATGAAAAACTGTTTTTT.

The table lists this clone with a count of one. V and J are TRBV6-5 and TRBJ1-2; a weak D match, TRBD1 (6 bases). Trimming cost V 8 bases and J 3 bases, with 19 bases left between them. The germline CDR1 and CDR2 sequences are MNHEY and SVGAGI. The CDR3 runs 15 residues. The CDR3 loop reads CASAVSAGAYYGYTF. CDR3 sequence (DNA): TGTGCCAGCGCGGTCAGCGCGGGGGCGTACTATGGCTACACCTTC.

The chain combines TRBV6-4 with TRBJ1-6; 8 nucleotides match TRBD1. The V gene end was trimmed by 6 bases and the J gene end by 8 bases; junction bases not matched to a gene: 3. Germline lookup yields CDR1 MRHNA and CDR2 SNTAGT. This CDR3 spans 13 amino acids. In DNA form, the CDR3 reads TGTGCCAGCAGAGGACAGGGACATTCACCCCTCCACTTT. Translating gives CASRGQGHSPLHF.

This chain connects TRBV7-3 to TRBJ2-2; D gene ambiguous. V lost 4 bases and J 7 bases, leaving 4 bases between the germline ends. The germline gives CDR1 SGHTA, CDR2 FQGTGA. The CDR3 has 11 residues. The DNA of the CDR3 is TGTGCCAGCAGCTCGGGCGGGGAGCTGTTTTTT. This encodes CASSSGGELFF.

This chain uses TRBV7-9 with TRBJ2-2; D is ambiguous. V lost 0 bases to trimming and J lost 1 base, with 15 bases between them. Germline V gene data show CDR1 as SEHNR and CDR2 as FQNEAQ (reference sequence). The CDR3 is made up of 18 amino acids. The CDR3 DNA sequence: TGTGCCAGCAGCTTAGCTTATATGCGGACGGTGAACACCGGGGAGCTGTTTTTT. This gives the protein CASSLAYMRTVNTGELFF.

The chain employs TRBV6-1 and TRBJ2-7; 11 bases map to TRBD1. The CDR3 sequence is 17 residues long. V lost 4 bases and J lost 6; bases outside the gene matches: 14. Germline-derived CDR1 and CDR2 are MNHNS and SASEGT. CDR3 residues: CASSGQPGQGARGEQYF. In DNA form, the CDR3 reads TGTGCCAGCAGTGGACAGCCCGGACAGGGGGCGCGGGGCGAGCAGTACTTC.

The V gene is TRBV27, the J gene TRBJ2-5, with D possibly being TRBD2 (6 bases). V lost 10 bases to trimming and J lost 7 bases, with 16 bases between them. The length of the CDR3 is 12 residues. Germline V gene data show CDR1 as MNHEY and CDR2 as SMNVEV (reference sequence). This CDR3 reads CAIRTAGGTQYF. CDR3 DNA: TGTGCCATCCGGACGGCCGGGGGGACCCAGTACTTC.

This chain joins TRBV3-1 (or the pseudogene TRBV3-2) and TRBJ1-6; a weak D match, TRBD1 (6 bases). The ends were cut back, 5 bases at V and 10 bases at J, with 15 bases in the middle. The CDR3 is 14 residues long. Per the germline V gene, CDR1 is LGHDT and CDR2 is YNNKEL (reference sequence). CDR3 nucleotides: TGTGCCAGCAGCTCGGGGGGCCAGCAGTCACCCCTCCACTTT. Amino acid sequence: CASSSGGQQSPLHF.

The chain recombines TRBV7-3 with TRBJ2-1; D not resolved. Trimming took 0 bases from V and 3 from J, leaving 9 bases between them. The CDR3 loop spans 15 amino acids. Germline loops: CDR1 SGHTA, CDR2 FQGTGA. The CDR3 loop reads CASSLTVHIYNEQFF. CDR3 nucleotide sequence: TGTGCCAGCAGCTTAACGGTACATATCTACAATGAGCAGTTCTTC. Full variable domain (outside the CDR3, taken from reference TRBV7-3 and TRBJ2-1): GAGVSQTPSNKVTEKGKYVELRCDPISGHTALYWYRQSLGQGPEFLIYFQGTGAADDSGLPNDRFFAVRPEGSVSTLKIQRTERGDSAVYLCASSLTVHIYNEQFFGPGTRLTVL.

This sequence joins TRBV25-1 and TRBJ1-2; no clear D gene. The CDR3 is 14 amino acids. CDR1 is MGHDK and CDR2 is SYGVNS in the germline V gene. V dropped 6 bases and J dropped 5 bases, with 16 bases sitting between them. The CDR3 loop reads CASSRPDNDYGYTF. The DNA for the CDR3 is TGTGCCAGCAGCCGACCAGACAATGATTATGGCTACACCTTC.